This entry features one T cell receptor (beta chain) sequence. This specimen comes from a study of CD8 T cells in Susac syndrome. The authors reverse transcribed about 0.5 to 1 ug RNA with random hexamers. A single record per CDR3 protein comes from TCRdb applying MiXCR to the immunoSEQ multiplex PCR reads. Of hundreds of thousands of distinct CDR3 sequences detected, roughly 85% appear once; the ten largest clones hold 0.21%. The sequenced sample consisted of CD8+ T cells from PBMCs. The clonotype comes from a human donor with multiple sclerosis.

In DNA, the CDR3 is TGTGCCACCAGCGGCCCGACAGGGGTCGGGGCGATAGCTTTCTTT. Translated, it gives CATSGPTGVGAIAFF. This sequence joins TRBV15 and TRBJ1-1, with TRBD1 identical over 8 bases. V was pared by 5 bases and J by 10 bases, with 15 bases of the junction left unmatched. This CDR3 is 15 amino acids long. Germline CDR1 is LNHNV and CDR2 is YYDKDF (reference sequence).